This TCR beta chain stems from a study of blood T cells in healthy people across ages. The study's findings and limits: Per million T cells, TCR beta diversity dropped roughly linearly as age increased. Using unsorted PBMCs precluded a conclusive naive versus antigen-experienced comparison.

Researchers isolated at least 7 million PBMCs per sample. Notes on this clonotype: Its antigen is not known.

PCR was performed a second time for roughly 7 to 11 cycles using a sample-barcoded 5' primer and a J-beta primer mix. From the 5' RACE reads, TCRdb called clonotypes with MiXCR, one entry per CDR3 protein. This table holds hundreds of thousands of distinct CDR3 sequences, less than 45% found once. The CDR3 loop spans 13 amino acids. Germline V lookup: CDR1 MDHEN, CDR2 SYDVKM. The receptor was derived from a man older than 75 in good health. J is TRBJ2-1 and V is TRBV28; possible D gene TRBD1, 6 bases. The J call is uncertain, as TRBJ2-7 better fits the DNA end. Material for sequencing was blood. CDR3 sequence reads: CATDRSSYNEQYF. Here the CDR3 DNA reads TGTGCCACCGACAGGAGCTCCTACAATGAGCAGTACTTC.